What follows describes a single T cell receptor beta chain. The sample originates from a study of blood T cell repertoires in COVID-19. On the study more broadly: Donors in the United States, Italy and Spain gave samples during acute or convalescent COVID-19. From T cells, B-cell-depleted T cells, or PBMCs came the material, which was cDNA or gDNA.

Germline V gives CDR1 SGHKS, CDR2 YYEKEE (reference sequence). Trimming stripped 1 base from V and 4 bases from J, with 5 bases between. This CDR3 is 13 amino acids long. Original data processing: Quantification of nucleated cells was approximated via reference gene primer amplification. Repertoires were generated with immunoSEQ multiplex PCR, while TCRdb's copy carries only in-frame clones and drops some. V and J calls and clone size are those listed in that table; D and trimming were worked out from the DNA. The data contain some 88,000 clones, 75% to 90% of them singletons. This TCR was sampled from a man in his 60s with acute or convalescent COVID-19. The sequenced sample was peripheral blood. The chain couples TRBV5-5 to TRBJ1-4; D is unclear. The CDR3 sequence: CASSLLNNEKLFF. For the CDR3, the DNA is TGTGCCAGCAGCTTGCTAAATAATGAAAAACTGTTTTTT.